Listed here are 25 T cell receptor beta chains from one sample, sequenced in a study of T-cell memory formation after mild COVID-19. TCRdb reprocessed the 5' RACE reads with MiXCR, giving one entry per CDR3 protein. The sample includes hundreds of thousands of distinct CDR3 sequences, about 13% of them seen just once. Specimen: PBMCs or a T cell subset sorted from them (not recorded which). These receptors came from a man aged 18 to 29 who had mild COVID-19 (a few samples of this study predate the infection). Cell type and time point are not known.

Regarding this clonotype: Possible read error: a much larger clone is one base away. This CDR3 reads CASSHDAYEQYF. Written as DNA, the CDR3 is TGTGCCAGCAGCCACGACGCCTACGAGCAGTACTTC. The chain is built from TRBV14 and TRBJ2-7; D unclear. Germline V gene data show CDR1 as SGHDN and CDR2 as FVKESK. The length of the CDR3 is 12 residues. The V end was cut by 3 bases, the J end by 2 bases, with 5 bases between.

This clonotype was observed at least ten times. This chain joins TRBV7-9 and TRBJ2-1, with D hard to call. Germline CDR1 SEHNR, CDR2 FQNEAQ (reference sequence). CDR3 length equals 14 residues. Trimming shortened V by 1 base and J by 4 bases, and 8 bases separated the two germline ends. CDR3 in amino acids: CASSLEPSYNEQFF. CDR3 nucleotide sequence: TGTGCCAGCAGCTTAGAGCCCTCGTACAATGAGCAGTTCTTC.

The chain employs TRBV4-2 and TRBJ2-1; D gene ambiguous. Germline V gene data show CDR1 as LGHNA and CDR2 as YNFKEQ. This CDR3 is built from 14 residues. Trimming took off 6 bases at V and 0 bases at J, with 9 bases between the two ends. The DNA of the CDR3 is TGTGCCAGCAGAAGAGAACCCTCCTACAATGAGCAGTTCTTC. As protein: CASRREPSYNEQFF.

Many counts were recorded for this clonotype. The chain links TRBV5-1 to TRBJ1-2; TRBD1 matches 8 bases. In germline, CDR1 is SGHRS, CDR2 YFSETQ. The CDR3 has 14 amino acids. V shed 1 base, J shed 6 bases, and the junction held 5 bases outside the gene matches. In DNA form, the CDR3 reads TGCGCCAGCAGCTTGTTACAGGGGGAGCATGGCTACACCTTC. Protein product: CASSLLQGEHGYTF.

This clonotype was observed a few times. CDR3 residues: CASSSRGASTEAFF. DNA of the CDR3: TGTGCCAGCAGCTCGAGGGGCGCGTCCACTGAAGCTTTCTTT. V and J are TRBV7-6 and TRBJ1-1; TRBD1 might be the D (5 bases). The germline V and J ends were trimmed by 4 bases and 4 bases, with 13 bases remaining between them. The CDR3 is 14 residues long. Germline V gene lookup returns CDR1 SGHVS and CDR2 FNYEAQ.

The gene calls are TRBV3-1 and TRBJ2-2; unclear D gene. The CDR3 runs to 13 residues. V was trimmed by 6 bases and J by 6 bases, leaving 11 bases between them. Germline CDR1 is LGHDT and CDR2 is YNNKEL (reference sequence). CDR3: CASSQWGPGELFF. The CDR3, as DNA: TGTGCCAGCAGTCAATGGGGTCCCGGGGAGCTGTTTTTT.

Only a few counts were recorded for this clonotype. The rearrangement uses TRBV3-1 and TRBJ1-2, with a weak D call TRBD1 (5 bases). The CDR3 is 17 residues long. Germline-derived CDR1 and CDR2 are LGHDT and YNNKEL (reference sequence). With 0 bases removed from V and 7 bases from J, the gap between germline ends came to 21 bases. The CDR3 nucleotides are TGTGCCAGCAGCCAAGAAGGGGTAGCAGGAACTGCGGGTGGCTACACCTTC. Translation gives CASSQEGVAGTAGGYTF.

V usage is TRBV4-1 and J usage is TRBJ2-7; D unclear. The germline V gene has CDR1 MGHRA and CDR2 YSYEKL. The germline V and J ends were trimmed by 0 bases and 6 bases, with 9 bases remaining between them. The CDR3 has 13 residues. CDR3 sequence reads: CASSQDPKREQYV. CDR3 sequence (DNA): TGCGCCAGCAGCCAAGACCCAAAGCGCGAGCAGTACGTC.

The chain has TRBV5-1 and TRBJ1-6; TRBD1 matches 7 bases. V lost 8 bases and J lost 7; bases outside the gene matches: 3. Germline lookup yields CDR1 SGHRS and CDR2 YFSETQ. The CDR3 covers 12 residues. CDR3 nucleotides: TGCGCCAGGACACAGGGGAATTCACCCCTCCACTTT. Amino acids: CARTQGNSPLHF. The whole variable domain, filled in from reference TRBV5-1 and TRBJ1-6, reads KAGVTQTPRYLIKTRGQQVTLSCSPISGHRSVSWYQQTPGQGLQFLFEYFSETQRNKGNFPGRFSGRQFSNSRSEMNVSTLELGDSALYLCARTQGNSPLHFGNGTRLTVT.

This clonotype was observed many times. The J gene is TRBJ2-3, the V gene TRBV6-4, with TRBD1 identical over 10 bases. The length of the CDR3 is 15 residues. After removal of 2 bases from V and 1 base from J, the junction contained 0 bases not matched to a gene. The germline V gene encodes CDR1 MRHNA and CDR2 SNTAGT. CDR3 DNA: TGTGCCAGCAGTGACGGGACAGGGGGCACAGATACGCAGTATTTT. Protein sequence: CASSDGTGGTDTQYF.

The chain links TRBV20-1 to TRBJ2-1; 8 bases are a match to TRBD2. The CDR3 has 16 residues. The germline gives CDR1 DFQATT, CDR2 SNEGSKA (reference sequence). Trimming at V came to 0 bases and at J to 7 bases, leaving 11 bases not matched to a gene. The CDR3 DNA follows: TGCAGTGCTAGAGATCTGAGCGGGGGCGAAAGGAATGAGCAGTTCTTC. Residues: CSARDLSGGERNEQFF.

The chain couples TRBV6-2 or TRBV6-3 to TRBJ2-3; no definite D call. CDR1 and CDR2 (germline): MNHEY, SVGEGT. Trimming took 4 bases from V and 2 from J, leaving 10 bases between them. The length of the CDR3 is 14 residues. CDR3 DNA sequence: TGTGCCAGCAGTTTGAACAGTTACACAGATACGCAGTATTTT. Amino acid sequence: CASSLNSYTDTQYF.

The rearrangement joins TRBV9 to TRBJ1-5, with D tentatively TRBD1 (5 bases). Germline V gene lookup returns CDR1 SGDLS and CDR2 YYNGEE. The V end was cut by 0 bases, the J end by 5 bases, with 9 bases between. CDR3 size: 14 residues. CDR3 amino acids: CASSVGWGDQPQHF. For the CDR3, the DNA is TGTGCCAGCAGCGTAGGGTGGGGGGATCAGCCCCAGCATTTT.

This clonotype was recorded a few times. The chain couples TRBV7-9 to TRBJ2-1, with D perhaps being TRBD1 or TRBD2 (5 bases each). CDR3 size: 13 residues. The V gene lost 5 bases and the J gene lost 6 bases, with 11 bases spanning the gap. CDR1 and CDR2 from the germline V gene are SEHNR and FQNEAQ (reference sequence). Here the CDR3 DNA reads TGTGCCAGCAGCAGGGACCGGCCCAATGAGCAGTTCTTC. Translation: CASSRDRPNEQFF.

J is TRBJ1-5 and V is TRBV7-2; no firm D call. CDR1 is SGHTA, CDR2 FQGNSA, per germline. V lost 1 base and J 1 base, leaving 11 bases between the germline ends. This CDR3 is 16 amino acids long. CDR3 nucleotide sequence: TGTGCCAGCAGCTTAGAATCTGGATGGAGCAATCAGCCCCAGCATTTT. Amino acids: CASSLESGWSNQPQHF.

The sample holds a few counts of this clonotype. J is TRBJ1-1 and V is TRBV7-9; D gene uncertain. V lost 1 base to trimming and J lost 12 bases, with 12 bases between them. Germline V gene sequence: CDR1 SEHNR, CDR2 FQNEAQ (reference sequence). The CDR3 contains 12 residues. CDR3 loop: CASSLDRVKTFF. The CDR3 DNA is TGTGCCAGCAGCTTAGACAGAGTCAAAACTTTCTTT.

The chain is built from TRBV5-1 and TRBJ2-5; D ambiguous. The length of the CDR3 is 12 residues. Trimming removed 4 bases at V and 5 bases at J, with 9 bases between. Germline-derived CDR1 and CDR2 are SGHRS and YFSETQ. The CDR3 DNA sequence: TGCGCCAGCAGCGCAGTCCGGGAGACCCAGTACTTC. The encoded protein is CASSAVRETQYF.

This clonotype was counted only a few times. The V call is TRBV6-2 or TRBV6-3, the J call TRBJ2-2; D is ambiguous. Germline-derived CDR1 and CDR2 are MNHEY and SVGEGT. V was shortened by 2 bases and J by 6 bases, with 4 bases between the two germline ends. CDR3 length: 12 amino acids. The CDR3 bases are TGTGCCAGCAGTTACCTCCCCGGGGAGCTGTTTTTT. Translating it yields CASSYLPGELFF.

This clonotype was counted between two and nine times. The chain employs TRBV4-1 and TRBJ1-5; a weak D match, TRBD1 (6 bases). Germline values: CDR1 MGHRA, CDR2 YSYEKL. Trimming took 6 bases from V and 0 from J, leaving 18 bases between them. The CDR3 runs 17 residues. The CDR3 coding sequence is TGCGCCAGCAGACCCACAGGGTTGGCGGATAGCAATCAGCCCCAGCATTTT. Its protein is CASRPTGLADSNQPQHF.

This clonotype came up a few times. The J gene is TRBJ2-7, the V gene TRBV7-8, with 7 bases that match TRBD2. Germline assignment: CDR1 SGHVS and CDR2 FQNEAQ. V lost 1 base, J lost 1 base, and 4 bases stayed unmatched. The CDR3 is 15 residues long. This CDR3 is CASSLVAGGSYEQYV. Written as DNA, the CDR3 is TGTGCCAGCAGCTTAGTAGCGGGCGGTTCCTACGAGCAGTACGTC.

This clonotype has just a few counts. The gene calls are TRBV29-1 and TRBJ1-2; 7 positions match TRBD1. The germline gives CDR1 SQVTM, CDR2 ANQGSEA. V lost 7 bases to trimming and J lost 2 bases; unmatched junction nucleotides: 4. This CDR3 is 12 amino acids long. The CDR3 sequence: CSAMGQNYGYTF. In nucleotides, the CDR3 is TGCAGCGCCATGGGACAGAACTATGGCTACACCTTC. Full variable domain (rest looked up from reference TRBV29-1 and TRBJ1-2): SAVISQKPSRDICQRGTSLTIQCQVDSQVTMMFWYRQQPGQSLTLIATANQGSEATYESGFVIDKFPISRPNLTFSTLTVSNMSPEDSSIYLCSAMGQNYGYTFGSGTRLTVV.

This clonotype was seen a handful of times. The gene calls are TRBV9 and TRBJ1-1, with D perhaps TRBD1 (6 bases). Germline CDR1 reads SGDLS; CDR2 reads YYNGEE. V lost 3 bases to trimming and J lost 4 bases, with 13 bases between them. The CDR3 consists of 14 residues. CDR3 bases: TGTGCCAGCAGCGAACAGGGTTTGAGCACTGAAGCTTTCTTT. Its translation: CASSEQGLSTEAFF.

The chain recombines TRBV20-1 with TRBJ2-1; 11 positions match TRBD2. The CDR3 spans 15 residues. Trimming cost V 4 bases and J 1 base; bases outside gene matches: 3. CDR1 is DFQATT, CDR2 SNEGSKA, per germline (reference sequence). The CDR3 nucleotides read TGCAGTGCTATGGCTAGCGGGAGGTCCTACAATGAGCAGTTCTTC. Residues: CSAMASGRSYNEQFF.

This sequence joins TRBV2 and TRBJ2-2; 8 bases are a match to TRBD2. Germline V gene lookup returns CDR1 SNHLY and CDR2 FYNNEI. The CDR3 runs to 15 residues. Losses at the gene ends were 2 bases for V and 3 bases for J; bases not matched to a gene: 2. CDR3 DNA sequence: TGTGCCAGCAGTGAATCGGGGGGGCACACCGGGGAGCTGTTTTTT. Translated, it gives CASSESGGHTGELFF.

The table lists this clonotype with a few counts. The rearrangement joins TRBV18 to TRBJ2-5; 10 bases align to TRBD1. Trimming removed 3 bases from V and 4 bases from J; junction bases left unmatched: 5. The germline V gene has CDR1 KGHSH and CDR2 LQKENI. The CDR3 totals 15 residues. The CDR3 DNA sequence: TGTGCCAGCTCACCCAGACAGGGGGCTCGAGAGACCCAGTACTTC. Residues: CASSPRQGARETQYF.